Shown below are 25 T cell receptor beta chains from a single sample sequenced in a study of response to subunit inactivated influenza vaccine. TCRdb used MiXCR to reprocess the RT-PCR reads, holding one entry per CDR3 protein. The table lists around 480,000 distinct CDR3 sequences, roughly 9.7% of them singletons. Sample: PBMCs from blood, taken about 40 days after vaccination. The receptors were sampled from a man over 45 who received an inactivated influenza vaccine.

This clonotype was found many times. DNA of the CDR3: TGTGCCAGCAGCTTTAGGGTTTCCTACGAGCAGTACTTC. Translated: CASSFRVSYEQYF. This chain links TRBV5-6 with TRBJ2-7; D call uncertain. Germline-derived CDR1 and CDR2 are SGHDT and YYEEEE. The ends were cut back, 2 bases at V and 1 base at J, with 7 bases in the middle. The CDR3 runs 13 residues.

This clonotype was detected only a few times. The V and J genes are TRBV7-2 and TRBJ2-3, with 13 bases that match TRBD2. Germline assignment: CDR1 SGHTA and CDR2 FQGNSA. The ends lost 5 bases at V and 4 bases at J; junction bases unmatched: 6. The CDR3 runs 16 residues. The CDR3 DNA follows: TGTGCCAGCAGCCCTGGACTAGCGGGAGTGGCAGATACGCAGTATTTT. Translated: CASSPGLAGVADTQYF.

This clonotype showed up many times. This chain connects TRBV12-3 or TRBV12-4 to TRBJ2-5; D not resolved. Trimming pared 3 bases from V and 4 bases from J, leaving 9 bases between. The length of the CDR3 is 13 residues. CDR3 loop: CASSFGRLETQYF. CDR3 nucleotide sequence: TGTGCCAGCAGTTTTGGAAGGTTAGAGACCCAGTACTTC.

This clonotype occurred many times. J is TRBJ1-3 and V is TRBV6-1, with D perhaps matching TRBD1 (5 bases). V shed 6 bases and J shed 1 base, with 19 bases lying between them. This CDR3 has 17 residues. Looked up from germline, CDR1 is MNHNS and CDR2 is SASEGT. CDR3 bases: TGTGCCAGCAGCCGAAGGAGCAGGGCGCCTTCTGGAAACACCATATATTTT. It translates to CASSRRSRAPSGNTIYF.

The gene calls are TRBV28 and TRBJ2-7; tentatively, D is TRBD1 (6 bases). The CDR3 has 12 residues. CDR1 is MDHEN and CDR2 is SYDVKM in the germline V gene. V was shortened by 4 bases and J by 4 bases, with 8 bases between the two germline ends. The chain's CDR3 is CASSWQGYEQYF. CDR3 sequence (DNA): TGTGCCAGCAGTTGGCAGGGGTACGAGCAGTACTTC.

In its sample, this clonotype was seen a few times. V is TRBV20-1 and J is TRBJ2-5; the match to TRBD1 covers 10 bases. Germline values: CDR1 DFQATT, CDR2 SNEGSKA (reference sequence). V lost 1 base, J lost 5 bases, and 4 bases stayed unmatched. CDR3 length: 14 residues. The CDR3 region has the DNA TGCAGTGCTAGAGGACAGGGGGCATGGGAGACCCAGTACTTC. Translating it yields CSARGQGAWETQYF.

This clonotype was recorded many times. The V call is TRBV29-1, the J call TRBJ2-3; 8 nucleotides agree with TRBD2. The CDR3 has 12 residues. The germline V gene encodes CDR1 SQVTM and CDR2 ANQGSEA. The J segment lost 3 bases and the V segment lost 8 bases, leaving 4 bases of the junction unmatched. The CDR3 DNA reads as TGCAGCCTCGGGGGGGCGACAGATACGCAGTATTTT. Translated, it gives CSLGGATDTQYF.

J is TRBJ2-7 and V is TRBV28; 8 bases align to TRBD2. J gave up 8 bases and V 5 bases, and 14 bases lay outside the gene matches. CDR1 is MDHEN, CDR2 SYDVKM, per germline. CDR3 length: 15 residues. CDR3 DNA sequence: TGTGCCAGCAGTCCGCCAGCGGGGGACCCTACGAAGCAGTACTTC. It is translated as CASSPPAGDPTKQYF.

The chain employs TRBV20-1 and TRBJ2-1, with TRBD2 matching 10 bases. The CDR3 spans 18 residues. Per germline, CDR1 DFQATT and CDR2 SNEGSKA (reference sequence). Unmatched junction bases numbered 16, after V lost 6 bases and J lost 2 bases. The CDR3 nucleotides read TGCAGTGCACAAGGGGGGCTAGCGGGAGTTGCGGCCTACAATGAGCAGTTCTTC. This gives the protein CSAQGGLAGVAAYNEQFF.

This clonotype was recorded many times. The rearrangement links TRBV4-2 to TRBJ2-5; perhaps TRBD2 as D (6 bases). The CDR3 spans 15 residues. With 3 bases removed from V and 2 bases from J, the gap between germline ends came to 13 bases. Germline V gene sequence: CDR1 LGHNA, CDR2 YNFKEQ. Here the CDR3 reads CASSQSPGTQETQYF. As DNA, the CDR3 is TGTGCCAGCAGCCAGAGTCCCGGGACTCAAGAGACCCAGTACTTC.

CDR3 loop: CASSLGQFYNEQFF. In DNA, the CDR3 is TGTGCCAGCAGCTTGGGACAGTTCTACAATGAGCAGTTCTTC. This chain joins TRBV5-6 and TRBJ2-1, with a possible D match to TRBD1 (5 bases). The germline V gene encodes CDR1 SGHDT and CDR2 YYEEEE. V was clipped by 0 bases and J by 3 bases, with 7 bases between them. CDR3 length equals 14 residues.

The rearrangement links TRBV7-2 to TRBJ2-7; TRBD1 agrees at 8 bases. The CDR3 sequence is 16 residues long. The J segment lost 7 bases and the V segment lost 6 bases, leaving 17 bases of the junction unmatched. In germline, CDR1 is SGHTA, CDR2 FQGNSA. The CDR3 sequence: CASSPSRPGGLGEQYF. CDR3 bases: TGTGCCAGCAGTCCCAGCCGGCCAGGGGGCTTGGGGGAGCAGTACTTC. Drawing the rest from reference TRBV7-2 and TRBJ2-7, the complete variable domain is GAGVSQSPSNKVTEKGKDVELRCDPISGHTALYWYRQSLGQGLEFLIYFQGNSAPDKSGLPSDRFSAERTGGSVSTLTIQRTQQEDSAVYLCASSPSRPGGLGEQYFGPGTRLTVT.

The sample holds many counts of this clonotype. V usage is TRBV4-3 and J usage is TRBJ2-1, with 9 positions matching TRBD2. J was trimmed by 8 bases and V by 4 bases; bases with no gene match: 9. The CDR3 is made up of 15 amino acids. Germline CDR1 reads LGHNA; CDR2 reads YSLEER. Written as DNA, the CDR3 is TGCGCCAGCAGCCCTCGTTTAGCGGGAGTCGATGAGCAGTTCTTC. This codes for CASSPRLAGVDEQFF.

This chain uses TRBV5-1 with TRBJ2-3; 9 bases are a match to TRBD2. V gave up 0 bases and J gave up 5 bases; unmatched junction bases: 22. The CDR3 runs to 21 residues. CDR1 and CDR2 from the germline V gene are SGHRS and YFSETQ. CDR3 in DNA: TGCGCCAGCAGCTTGGGCCCGTCGGCTAGCGGGACACGACCTTCAGGAGATACGCAGTATTTT. This translates into CASSLGPSASGTRPSGDTQYF.

The chain combines TRBV24-1 with TRBJ2-3; D gene unclear. The V and J ends lost 5 bases and 2 bases respectively, with 7 bases between them. CDR3 length: 13 amino acids. CDR1 KGHDR and CDR2 SFDVKD come from the germline V gene. This chain's CDR3 is CATSASDTDTQYF. As DNA, the CDR3 is TGTGCCACCAGTGCATCTGACACAGATACGCAGTATTTT.

In its sample, this clonotype was seen a few times. The V call is TRBV27, the J call TRBJ2-4; tentatively, D is TRBD1 or TRBD2 (5 bases each). Per the germline V gene, CDR1 is MNHEY and CDR2 is SMNVEV (reference sequence). Trimming cost V 8 bases and J 11 bases, with 10 bases left between them. This CDR3 is 10 amino acids long. The CDR3 DNA reads TGTGCCAGCGGCCGAGGGGTTCAGTACTTC. Protein: CASGRGVQYF.

V usage is TRBV9 and J usage is TRBJ2-2; 10 positions match TRBD2. The CDR3 extends over 16 amino acids. Germline V gives CDR1 SGDLS, CDR2 YYNGEE. V was pared by 0 bases and J by 3 bases, with 2 bases of the junction left unmatched. CDR3 DNA: TGTGCCAGCAGCGTAGGAGCGGGAGGGTACACCGGGGAGCTGTTTTTT. Its protein is CASSVGAGGYTGELFF.

The rearrangement uses TRBV10-2 and TRBJ1-1; D unresolved. Trimming pared 6 bases from V and 11 bases from J, leaving 16 bases between. Germline V gene lookup returns CDR1 WSHSY and CDR2 SAAADI. CDR3 length: 12 residues. CDR3 in DNA: TGCGCCAGCAGGGGAGGGCAGTATTGGGCTTTCTTT. It yields the protein CASRGGQYWAFF.

The chain uses TRBV5-5 and TRBJ2-1; D remains ambiguous. This CDR3 has 16 amino acids. The germline V gene has CDR1 SGHKS and CDR2 YYEKEE (reference sequence). V lost 1 base to trimming and J lost 3 bases, with 14 bases between them. The CDR3 DNA follows: TGTGCCAGCAGCTTGTCCGGTAGCTCAAACTACAATGAGCAGTTCTTC. It specifies CASSLSGSSNYNEQFF.

This clonotype has a count of ten or more. The chain recombines TRBV29-1 with TRBJ2-1; no firm D call. The CDR3 runs to 11 residues. Trimming left V 4 bases short and J 2 bases short, with 3 bases between. Germline-derived CDR1 and CDR2 are SQVTM and ANQGSEA. DNA of the CDR3: TGCAGCGTTGGGGCCTACAATGAGCAGTTCTTC. It translates to CSVGAYNEQFF.

This clonotype was picked up many times. The chain carries TRBV29-1 and TRBJ2-7; D not certain. Germline CDR1 and CDR2: SQVTM and ANQGSEA. The germline V and J ends were trimmed by 4 bases and 0 bases, with 10 bases remaining between them. This CDR3 is 13 amino acids long. CDR3 sequence: CSVVAGVSYEQYF. CDR3 DNA: TGCAGCGTTGTCGCTGGAGTCTCCTACGAGCAGTACTTC.

This clonotype was recorded once. This rearrangement joins TRBV7-9 to TRBJ2-1, with 12 bases matching TRBD2. J gave up 8 bases and V 5 bases, and 7 bases lay outside the gene matches. Germline CDR1 SEHNR, CDR2 FQNEAQ (reference sequence). There are 15 residues in the CDR3. CDR3 DNA: TGTGCCAGCAGCCCAACTAGCGGGAGGCGGGATGAGCAGTTCTTC. This encodes CASSPTSGRRDEQFF.

V and J are TRBV6-2 or TRBV6-3 and TRBJ2-1; D gene uncertain. Germline CDR1 MNHEY, CDR2 SVGEGT. CDR3 length equals 13 residues. V lost 0 bases to trimming and J lost 10 bases, with 10 bases between them. CDR3 protein: CASSYSLVREQFF. CDR3 DNA sequence: TGTGCCAGCAGTTACTCCCTCGTGAGGGAGCAGTTCTTC.

The table lists this clonotype with a few counts. The chain carries TRBV12-3 or TRBV12-4 and TRBJ2-1; D is ambiguous. Between the trimmed V and J ends, which lost 1 base and 7 bases, there was a span of 8 bases. This CDR3 contains 13 residues. Here the CDR3 reads CASSLGDLNEQFF. In DNA form, the CDR3 reads TGTGCCAGCAGTTTAGGGGATCTAAATGAGCAGTTCTTC.

This clonotype has just a few counts. The chain is built from TRBV20-1 and TRBJ1-5; a weak D match, TRBD1 (6 bases). Germline assignment: CDR1 DFQATT and CDR2 SNEGSKA (reference sequence). The CDR3 contains 16 residues. The V end was cut by 0 bases, the J end by 4 bases, with 16 bases between. CDR3 DNA: TGCAGTGCTAGAGATTCACGGGGGCAGGTTAATCAGCCCCAGCATTTT. It specifies CSARDSRGQVNQPQHF.